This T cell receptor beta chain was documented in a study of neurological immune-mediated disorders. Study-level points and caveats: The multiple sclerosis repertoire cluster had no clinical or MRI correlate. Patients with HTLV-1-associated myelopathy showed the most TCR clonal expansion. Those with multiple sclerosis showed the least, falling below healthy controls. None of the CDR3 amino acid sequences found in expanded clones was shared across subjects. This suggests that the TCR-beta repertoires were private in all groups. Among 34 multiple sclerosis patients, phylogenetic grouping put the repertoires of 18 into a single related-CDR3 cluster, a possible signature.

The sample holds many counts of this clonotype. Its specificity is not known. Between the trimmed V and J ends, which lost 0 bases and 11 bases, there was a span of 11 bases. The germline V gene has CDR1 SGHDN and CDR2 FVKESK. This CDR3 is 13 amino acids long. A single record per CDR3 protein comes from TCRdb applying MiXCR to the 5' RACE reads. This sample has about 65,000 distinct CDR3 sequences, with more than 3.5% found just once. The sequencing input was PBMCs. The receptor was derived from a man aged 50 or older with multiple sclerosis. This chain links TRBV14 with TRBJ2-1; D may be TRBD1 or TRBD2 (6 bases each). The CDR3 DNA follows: TGTGCCAGCAGCCAAGAAGTAGGGGGGCAGCAGTTCTTC. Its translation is CASSQEVGGQQFF.